Detailed here is one TCR beta chain. Its matching antigen is unknown. The source of the sample is a study of cytotoxic CD8 clonotypes in ibrutinib-treated CLL. In the study overall: Response was recorded as partial in about 24 patients and complete in 2; at median about 6 years, approximately 14 remained remitted and about 12 had progressed. Across samples, productive templates numbered about 240,000 and productive rearrangements reached 94,082 on average.

Frozen-stored PBMCs produced 1.5 to 2.5 micrograms of genomic DNA for TCR beta libraries. TCRdb's copy holds only in-frame clones and misses some; the assay was immunoSEQ multiplex PCR. The table shows thousands of clones, with around 70% occurring only once. Points from the study as a whole: There were few public clonotypes, and on treatment they contracted or stayed stable.

This receptor was identified in a human donor with chronic lymphocytic leukemia. Sequenced here: PBMCs, sampled before ibrutinib treatment.

The CDR3 DNA is TGTGCCAGCAGTGAAAGCGGGCGGGGAGAGCAGTTCTTC. It encodes CASSESGRGEQFF. The rearrangement joins TRBV6-1 to TRBJ2-1, with D tentatively TRBD2 (6 bases). CDR1 and CDR2 (germline): MNHNS, SASEGT. The CDR3 has 13 residues. Trimming cost V 2 bases and J 10 bases, with 12 bases left between them.